This T cell receptor beta chain was captured by sequencing in a study of cytomegalovirus exposure and HLA in healthy donors. Study-level information: Inside one of the first data releases sat about 85 million unique TCRs taken from HLA-typed donors.

Germline CDR1 and CDR2: SGHVS and FQNEAQ. This CDR3 region has 15 residues. V dropped 1 base and J dropped 4; count of bases not matched to a gene: 4. The PCR contained 60 Vbeta and 13 Jbeta primers. This table comes from immunoSEQ multiplex PCR, and its TCRdb copy is limited to in-frame clones, with some not included. Of under 35,000 clones in the sample, around two fifths were seen once. Turning to this clone: Antigen specificity is unknown.

Study-level findings and limits: CMV serostatus was the sole immune exposure data available. An ancestry cluster, one associated with Asian ancestry, reportedly showed fewer N-insertions than the approximately 670-donor mean in a later analysis.

The chain recombines TRBV7-8 with TRBJ1-5; 7 bases line up with TRBD1. Sequencing was performed on PBMCs. The receptor comes from a woman between 50 and 59 years old in good health and CMV-seronegative. As DNA, the CDR3 is TGTGCCAGCAGCTTAGGGCGACAGGGAAATCAGCCCCAGCATTTT. Amino acid sequence: CASSLGRQGNQPQHF. Full variable domain (outside the CDR3, taken from reference TRBV7-8 and TRBJ1-5): GAGVSQSPRYKVAKRGQDVALRCDPISGHVSLFWYQQALGQGPEFLTYFQNEAQLDKSGLPSDRFFAERPEGSVSTLKIQRTQQEDSAVYLCASSLGRQGNQPQHFGDGTRLSIL.